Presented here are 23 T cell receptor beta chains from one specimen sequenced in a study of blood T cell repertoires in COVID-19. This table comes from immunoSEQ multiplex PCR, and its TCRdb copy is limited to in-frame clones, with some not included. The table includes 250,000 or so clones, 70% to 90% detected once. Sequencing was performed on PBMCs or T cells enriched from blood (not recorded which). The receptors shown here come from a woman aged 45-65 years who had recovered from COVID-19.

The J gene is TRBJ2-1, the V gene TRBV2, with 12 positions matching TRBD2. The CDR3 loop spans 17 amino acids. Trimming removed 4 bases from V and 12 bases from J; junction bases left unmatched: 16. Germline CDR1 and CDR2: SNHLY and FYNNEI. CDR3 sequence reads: CASSVGEATSGRRGQFF. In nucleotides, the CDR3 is TGTGCCAGCAGTGTAGGGGAGGCGACTAGCGGGAGAAGGGGGCAGTTCTTC.

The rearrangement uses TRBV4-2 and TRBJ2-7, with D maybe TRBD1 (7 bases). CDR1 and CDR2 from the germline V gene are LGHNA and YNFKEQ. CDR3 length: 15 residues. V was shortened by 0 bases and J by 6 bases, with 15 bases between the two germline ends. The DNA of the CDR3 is TGTGCCAGCAGCCAAGAGGCCCAGGGGGGTTCCGAGCAGTACTTC. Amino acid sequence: CASSQEAQGGSEQYF.

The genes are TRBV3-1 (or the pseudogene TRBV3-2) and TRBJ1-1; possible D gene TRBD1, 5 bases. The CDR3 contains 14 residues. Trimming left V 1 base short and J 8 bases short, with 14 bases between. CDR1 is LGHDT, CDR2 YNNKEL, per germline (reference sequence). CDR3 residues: CASSQARQSREAFF. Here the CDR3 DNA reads TGTGCCAGCAGCCAAGCGAGACAGAGCCGGGAAGCTTTCTTT.

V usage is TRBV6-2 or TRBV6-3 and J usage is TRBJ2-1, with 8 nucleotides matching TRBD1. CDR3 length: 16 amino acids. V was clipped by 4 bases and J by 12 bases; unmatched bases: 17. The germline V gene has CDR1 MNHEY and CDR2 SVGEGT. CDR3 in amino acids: CASSLRTGTLYPGQFF. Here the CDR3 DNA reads TGTGCCAGCAGTTTAAGGACAGGGACCTTATACCCGGGGCAGTTCTTC.

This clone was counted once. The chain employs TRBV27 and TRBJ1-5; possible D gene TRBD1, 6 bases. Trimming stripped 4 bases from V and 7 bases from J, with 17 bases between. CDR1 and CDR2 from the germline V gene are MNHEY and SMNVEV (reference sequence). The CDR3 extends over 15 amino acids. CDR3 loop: CASSSRDTRGQPQHF. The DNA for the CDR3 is TGTGCCAGCAGTTCCCGGGACACCCGGGGCCAGCCCCAGCATTTT.

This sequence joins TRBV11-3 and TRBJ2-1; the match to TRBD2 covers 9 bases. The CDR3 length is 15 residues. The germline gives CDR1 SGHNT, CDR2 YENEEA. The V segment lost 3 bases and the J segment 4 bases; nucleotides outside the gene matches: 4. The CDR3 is CASSLGSGSYNEQFF. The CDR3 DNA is TGTGCCAGCAGCTTGGGTAGCGGGAGTTACAATGAGCAGTTCTTC.

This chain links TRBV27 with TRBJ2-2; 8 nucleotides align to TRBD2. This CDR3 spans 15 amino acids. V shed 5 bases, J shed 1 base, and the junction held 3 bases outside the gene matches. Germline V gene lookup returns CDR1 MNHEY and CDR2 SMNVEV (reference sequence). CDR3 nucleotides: TGTGCCAGCAGTATACTAGCGGAGAACACCGGGGAGCTGTTTTTT. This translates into CASSILAENTGELFF.

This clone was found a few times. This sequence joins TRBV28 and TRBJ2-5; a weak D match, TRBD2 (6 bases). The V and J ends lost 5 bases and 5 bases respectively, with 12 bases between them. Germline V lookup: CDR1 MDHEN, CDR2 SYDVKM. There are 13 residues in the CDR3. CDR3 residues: CASSGTQAETQYF. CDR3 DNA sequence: TGTGCCAGCAGTGGGACTCAGGCCGAGACCCAGTACTTC.

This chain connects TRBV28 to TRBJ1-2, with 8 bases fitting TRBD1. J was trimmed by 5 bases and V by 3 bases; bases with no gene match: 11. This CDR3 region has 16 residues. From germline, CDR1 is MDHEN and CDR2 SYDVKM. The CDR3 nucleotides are TGTGCCAGCAGTTTTCCAGGGGGCGCGGTTAGTTATGGCTACACCTTC. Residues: CASSFPGGAVSYGYTF.

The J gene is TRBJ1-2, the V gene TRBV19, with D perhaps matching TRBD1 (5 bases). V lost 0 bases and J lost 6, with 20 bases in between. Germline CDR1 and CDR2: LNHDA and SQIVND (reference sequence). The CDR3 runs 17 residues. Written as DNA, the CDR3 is TGTGCCAGTAGTATAGATGGAAGCCCCGAGGGGAGGGATGGCTACACCTTC. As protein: CASSIDGSPEGRDGYTF.

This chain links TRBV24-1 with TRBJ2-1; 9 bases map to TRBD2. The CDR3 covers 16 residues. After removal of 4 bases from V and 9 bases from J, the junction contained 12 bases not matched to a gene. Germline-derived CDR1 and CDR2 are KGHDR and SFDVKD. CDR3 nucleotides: TGTGCCACCAGTGACCGCAGAAGCGGGAGGAGTAGTGAGCAGTTCTTC. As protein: CATSDRRSGRSSEQFF.

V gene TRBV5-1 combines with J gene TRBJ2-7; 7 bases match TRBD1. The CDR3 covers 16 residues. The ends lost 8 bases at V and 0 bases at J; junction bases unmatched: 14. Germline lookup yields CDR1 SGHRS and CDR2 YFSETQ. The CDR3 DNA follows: TGCGCCAGTGTCCCAGGGGGAAGCTCTAGCTCCTACGAGCAGTACTTC. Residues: CASVPGGSSSSYEQYF.

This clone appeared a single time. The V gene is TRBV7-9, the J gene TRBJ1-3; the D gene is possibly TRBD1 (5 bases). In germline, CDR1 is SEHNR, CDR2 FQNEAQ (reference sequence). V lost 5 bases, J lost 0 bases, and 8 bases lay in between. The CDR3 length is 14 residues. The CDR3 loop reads CASSVTDSGNTIYF. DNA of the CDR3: TGTGCCAGCAGCGTGACAGACTCTGGAAACACCATATATTTT.

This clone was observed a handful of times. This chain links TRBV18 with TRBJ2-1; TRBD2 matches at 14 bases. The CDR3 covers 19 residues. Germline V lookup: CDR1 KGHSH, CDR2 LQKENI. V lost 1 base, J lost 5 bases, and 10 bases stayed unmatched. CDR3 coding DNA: TGTGCCAGCTCACCACGCCGACTAGCGGGAGGGCCTGGCAACAATGAGCAGTTCTTC. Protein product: CASSPRRLAGGPGNNEQFF.

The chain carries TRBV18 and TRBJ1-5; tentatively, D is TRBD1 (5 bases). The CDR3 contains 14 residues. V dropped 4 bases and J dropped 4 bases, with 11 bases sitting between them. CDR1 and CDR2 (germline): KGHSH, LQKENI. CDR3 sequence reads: CASSLGQGNQPQHF. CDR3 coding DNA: TGTGCCAGCTCACTCGGTCAGGGTAATCAGCCCCAGCATTTT.

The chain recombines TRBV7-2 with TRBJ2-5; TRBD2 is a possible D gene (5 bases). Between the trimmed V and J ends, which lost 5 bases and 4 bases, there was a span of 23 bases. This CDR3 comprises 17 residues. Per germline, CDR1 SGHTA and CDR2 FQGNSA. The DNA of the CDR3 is TGTGCCAGCAGCCATTACGGGGTGGTTTCTATAGGAGAGACCCAGTACTTC. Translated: CASSHYGVVSIGETQYF. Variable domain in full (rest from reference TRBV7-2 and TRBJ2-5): GAGVSQSPSNKVTEKGKDVELRCDPISGHTALYWYRQSLGQGLEFLIYFQGNSAPDKSGLPSDRFSAERTGGSVSTLTIQRTQQEDSAVYLCASSHYGVVSIGETQYFGPGTRLLVL.

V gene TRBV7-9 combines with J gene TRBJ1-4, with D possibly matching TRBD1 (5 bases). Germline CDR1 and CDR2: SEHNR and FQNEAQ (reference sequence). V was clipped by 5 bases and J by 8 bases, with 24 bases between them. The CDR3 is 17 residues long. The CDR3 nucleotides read TGTGCCAGCAGCCTACCTCCCGGGGGTACTTTAAGGGAAAAACTGTTTTTT. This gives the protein CASSLPPGGTLREKLFF.

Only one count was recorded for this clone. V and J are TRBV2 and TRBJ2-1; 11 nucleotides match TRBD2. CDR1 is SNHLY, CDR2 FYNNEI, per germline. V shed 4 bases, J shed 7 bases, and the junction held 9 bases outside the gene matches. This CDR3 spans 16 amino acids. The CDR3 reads CASSGGTSGSRNEQFF. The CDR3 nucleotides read TGTGCCAGCAGTGGAGGTACTAGCGGGAGTCGGAATGAGCAGTTCTTC.

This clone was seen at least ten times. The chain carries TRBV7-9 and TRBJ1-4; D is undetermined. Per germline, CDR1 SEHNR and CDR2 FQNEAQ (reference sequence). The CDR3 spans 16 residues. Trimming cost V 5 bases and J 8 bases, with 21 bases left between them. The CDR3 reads CASSPRLAFEGEKLFF. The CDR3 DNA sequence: TGTGCCAGCAGCCCCCGACTGGCGTTCGAGGGAGAAAAACTGTTTTTT.

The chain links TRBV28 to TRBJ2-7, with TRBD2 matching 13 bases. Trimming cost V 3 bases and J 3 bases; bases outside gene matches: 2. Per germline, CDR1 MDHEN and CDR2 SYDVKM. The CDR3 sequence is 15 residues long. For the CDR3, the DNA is TGTGCCAGCAGTTTCAGGACTAGCGGGAGCTACGAGCAGTACTTC. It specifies CASSFRTSGSYEQYF.

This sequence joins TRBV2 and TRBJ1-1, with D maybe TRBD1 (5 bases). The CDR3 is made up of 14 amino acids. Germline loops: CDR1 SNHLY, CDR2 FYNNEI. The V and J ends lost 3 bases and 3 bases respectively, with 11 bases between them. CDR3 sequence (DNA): TGTGCCAGCAGTGAGAATCGGGGGGACACTGAAGCTTTCTTT. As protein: CASSENRGDTEAFF.

CDR3 bases: TGTGCCAGCAGTTTAACAGGGTCTGCCTACAATGAGCAGTTCTTC. Translation gives CASSLTGSAYNEQFF. The chain has TRBV28 and TRBJ2-1; maybe TRBD1 (6 bases). The germline gives CDR1 MDHEN, CDR2 SYDVKM. There are 15 residues in the CDR3. Trimming removed 2 bases from V and 2 bases from J, with 10 bases in between.

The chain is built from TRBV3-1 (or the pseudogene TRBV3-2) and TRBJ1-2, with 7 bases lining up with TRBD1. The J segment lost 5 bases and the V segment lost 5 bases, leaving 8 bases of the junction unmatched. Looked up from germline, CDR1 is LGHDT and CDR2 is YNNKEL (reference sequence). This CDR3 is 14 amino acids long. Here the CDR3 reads CASSAGDSSYGYTF. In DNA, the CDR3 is TGTGCCAGCAGCGCTGGGGACAGTAGTTATGGCTACACCTTC.